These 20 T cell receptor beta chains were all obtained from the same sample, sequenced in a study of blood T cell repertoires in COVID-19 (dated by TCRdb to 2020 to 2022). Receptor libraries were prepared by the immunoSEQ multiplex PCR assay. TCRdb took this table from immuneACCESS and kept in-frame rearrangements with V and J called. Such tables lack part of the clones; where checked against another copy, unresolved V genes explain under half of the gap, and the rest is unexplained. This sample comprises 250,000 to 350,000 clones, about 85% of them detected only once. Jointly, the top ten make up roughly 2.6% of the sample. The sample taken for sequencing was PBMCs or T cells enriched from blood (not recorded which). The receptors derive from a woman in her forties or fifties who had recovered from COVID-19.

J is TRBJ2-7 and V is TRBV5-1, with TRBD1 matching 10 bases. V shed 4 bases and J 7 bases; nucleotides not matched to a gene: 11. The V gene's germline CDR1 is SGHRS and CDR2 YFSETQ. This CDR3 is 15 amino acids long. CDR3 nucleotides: TGCGCCAGCAGCCCCGGGACAGGGGAAATTTGGGAGCAGTACTTC. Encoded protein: CASSPGTGEIWEQYF.

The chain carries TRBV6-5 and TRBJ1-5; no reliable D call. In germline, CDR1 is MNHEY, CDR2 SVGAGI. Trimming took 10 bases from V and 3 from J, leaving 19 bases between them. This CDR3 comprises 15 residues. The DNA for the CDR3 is TGTGCCACTCTCCATGGGCCTAACGACAATCAGCCCCAGCATTTT. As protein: CATLHGPNDNQPQHF.

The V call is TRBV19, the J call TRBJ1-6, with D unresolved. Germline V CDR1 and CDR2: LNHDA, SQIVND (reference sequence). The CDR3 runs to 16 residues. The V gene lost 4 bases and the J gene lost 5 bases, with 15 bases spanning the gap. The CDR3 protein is CASSNWRGRDNSPLHF. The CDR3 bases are TGTGCCAGTAGTAACTGGCGGGGTCGAGATAATTCACCCCTCCACTTT.

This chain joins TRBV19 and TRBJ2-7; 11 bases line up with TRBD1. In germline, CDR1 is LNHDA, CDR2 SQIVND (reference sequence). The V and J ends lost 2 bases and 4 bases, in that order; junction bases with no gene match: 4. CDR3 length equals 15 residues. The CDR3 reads CASSILGTGGYEQYF. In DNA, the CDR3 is TGTGCCAGTAGTATATTGGGGACAGGGGGTTACGAGCAGTACTTC. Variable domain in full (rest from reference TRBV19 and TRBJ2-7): DGGITQSPKYLFRKEGQNVTLSCEQNLNHDAMYWYRQDPGQGLRLIYYSQIVNDFQKGDIAEGYSVSREKKESFPLTVTSAQKNPTAFYLCASSILGTGGYEQYFGPGTRLTVT.

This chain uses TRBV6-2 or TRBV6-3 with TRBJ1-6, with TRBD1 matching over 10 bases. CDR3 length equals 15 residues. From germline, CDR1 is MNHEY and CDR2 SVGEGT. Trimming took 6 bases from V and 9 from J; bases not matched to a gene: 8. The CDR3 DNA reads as TGTGCCAGCAGCAGACAGGGGGCCCTGGGTTCACCCCTCCACTTT. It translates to CASSRQGALGSPLHF.

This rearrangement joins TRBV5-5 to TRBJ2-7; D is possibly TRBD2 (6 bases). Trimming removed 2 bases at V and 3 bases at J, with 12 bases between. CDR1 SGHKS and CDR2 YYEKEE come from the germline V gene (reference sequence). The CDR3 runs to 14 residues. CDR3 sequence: CASSFLDGGYEQYF. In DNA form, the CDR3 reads TGTGCCAGCAGCTTCTTGGACGGGGGCTACGAGCAGTACTTC.

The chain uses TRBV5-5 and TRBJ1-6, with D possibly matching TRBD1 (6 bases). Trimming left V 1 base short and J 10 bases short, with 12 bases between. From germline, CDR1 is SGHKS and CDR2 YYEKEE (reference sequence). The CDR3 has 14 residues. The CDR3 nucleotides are TGTGCCAGCAGCTTGAGCGGGGGGGCCTCACCCCTCCACTTT. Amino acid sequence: CASSLSGGASPLHF.

The CDR3 coding sequence is TGTGCCAGCAGTTCCAGACAAGTCCGTAGCAATCAGCCCCAGCATTTT. As protein: CASSSRQVRSNQPQHF. The chain has TRBV28 and TRBJ1-5; D is ambiguous. Germline V lookup: CDR1 MDHEN, CDR2 SYDVKM. The CDR3 covers 16 residues. V was clipped by 4 bases and J by 0 bases, with 13 bases between them.

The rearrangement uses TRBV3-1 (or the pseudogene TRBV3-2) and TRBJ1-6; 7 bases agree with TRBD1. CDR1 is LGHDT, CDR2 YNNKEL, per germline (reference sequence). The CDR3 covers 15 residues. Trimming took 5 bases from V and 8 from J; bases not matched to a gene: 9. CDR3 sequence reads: CASSGRTGSHSPLHF. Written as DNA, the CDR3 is TGTGCCAGCAGCGGCCGGACAGGTTCGCATTCACCCCTCCACTTT.

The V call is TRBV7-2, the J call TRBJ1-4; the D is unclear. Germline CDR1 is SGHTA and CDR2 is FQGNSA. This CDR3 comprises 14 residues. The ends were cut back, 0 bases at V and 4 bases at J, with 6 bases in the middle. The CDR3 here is CASSLAADNEKLFF. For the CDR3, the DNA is TGTGCCAGCAGCTTAGCGGCAGATAATGAAAAACTGTTTTTT.

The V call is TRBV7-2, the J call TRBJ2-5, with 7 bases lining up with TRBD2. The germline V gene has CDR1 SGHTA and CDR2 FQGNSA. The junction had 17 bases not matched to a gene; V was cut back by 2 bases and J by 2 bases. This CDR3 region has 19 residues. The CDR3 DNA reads TGTGCCAGCAGCTTACAACCCCCACGACTAGCTGGGGTACAAGAGACCCAGTACTTC. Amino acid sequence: CASSLQPPRLAGVQETQYF. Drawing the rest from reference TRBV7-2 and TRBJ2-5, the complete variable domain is GAGVSQSPSNKVTEKGKDVELRCDPISGHTALYWYRQSLGQGLEFLIYFQGNSAPDKSGLPSDRFSAERTGGSVSTLTIQRTQQEDSAVYLCASSLQPPRLAGVQETQYFGPGTRLLVL.

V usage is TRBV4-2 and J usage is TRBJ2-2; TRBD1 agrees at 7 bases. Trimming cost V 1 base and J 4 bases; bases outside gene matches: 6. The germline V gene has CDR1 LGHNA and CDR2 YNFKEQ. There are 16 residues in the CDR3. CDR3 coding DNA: TGTGCCAGCAGCCAAGTAGGGGGCCAAGTCACCGGGGAGCTGTTTTTT. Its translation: CASSQVGGQVTGELFF.

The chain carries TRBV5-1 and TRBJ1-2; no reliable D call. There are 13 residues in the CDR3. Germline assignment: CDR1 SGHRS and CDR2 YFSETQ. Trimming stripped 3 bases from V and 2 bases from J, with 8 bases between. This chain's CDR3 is CASSSDGNYGYTF. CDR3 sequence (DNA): TGCGCCAGCAGCTCTGACGGGAACTATGGCTACACCTTC. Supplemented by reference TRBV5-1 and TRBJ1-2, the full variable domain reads KAGVTQTPRYLIKTRGQQVTLSCSPISGHRSVSWYQQTPGQGLQFLFEYFSETQRNKGNFPGRFSGRQFSNSRSEMNVSTLELGDSALYLCASSSDGNYGYTFGSGTRLTVV.

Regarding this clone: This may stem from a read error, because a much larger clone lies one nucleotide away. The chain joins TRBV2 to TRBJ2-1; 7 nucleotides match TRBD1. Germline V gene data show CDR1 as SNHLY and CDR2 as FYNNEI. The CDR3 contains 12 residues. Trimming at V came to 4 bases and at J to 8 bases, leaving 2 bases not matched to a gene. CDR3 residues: CASSGQGYEQFF. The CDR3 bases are TGTGCCAGCAGTGGACAGGGCTATGAGCAGTTCTTC. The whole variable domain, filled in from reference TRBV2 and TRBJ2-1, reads EPEVTQTPSHQVTQMGQEVILRCVPISNHLYFYWYRQILGQKVEFLVSFYNNEISEKSEIFDDQFSVERPDGSNFTLKIRSTKLEDSAMYFCASSGQGYEQFFGPGTRLTVL.

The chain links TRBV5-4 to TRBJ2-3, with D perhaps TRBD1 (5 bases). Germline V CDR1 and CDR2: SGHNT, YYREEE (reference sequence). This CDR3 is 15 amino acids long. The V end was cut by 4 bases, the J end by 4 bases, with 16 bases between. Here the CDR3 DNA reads TGTGCCAGCAGCCCCAGGGTCCCCACTTCAGATACGCAGTATTTT. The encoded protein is CASSPRVPTSDTQYF.

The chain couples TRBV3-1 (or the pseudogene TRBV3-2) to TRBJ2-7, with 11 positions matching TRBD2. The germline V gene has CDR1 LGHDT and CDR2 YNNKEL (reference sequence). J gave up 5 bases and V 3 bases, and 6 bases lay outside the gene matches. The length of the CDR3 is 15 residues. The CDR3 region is CASSQSGTSGNEQYF. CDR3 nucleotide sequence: TGTGCCAGCAGCCAGTCCGGGACTAGCGGTAACGAGCAGTACTTC.

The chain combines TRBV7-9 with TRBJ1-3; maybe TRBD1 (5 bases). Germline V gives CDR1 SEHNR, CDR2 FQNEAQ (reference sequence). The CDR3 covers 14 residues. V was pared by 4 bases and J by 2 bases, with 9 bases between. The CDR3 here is CASSSGGTGNTIYF. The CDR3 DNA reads TGTGCCAGCAGCTCGGGGGGGACTGGAAACACCATATATTTT.

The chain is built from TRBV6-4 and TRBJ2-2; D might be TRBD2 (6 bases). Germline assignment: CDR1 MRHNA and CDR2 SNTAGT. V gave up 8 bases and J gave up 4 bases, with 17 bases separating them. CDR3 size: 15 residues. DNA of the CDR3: TGTGCCAGCTCCCACGAAAATAGCGGCACCGGGGAGCTGTTTTTT. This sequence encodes CASSHENSGTGELFF.

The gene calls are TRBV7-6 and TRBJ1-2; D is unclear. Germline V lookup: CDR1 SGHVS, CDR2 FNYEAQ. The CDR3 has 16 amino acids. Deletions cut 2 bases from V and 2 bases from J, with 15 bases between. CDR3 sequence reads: CASSLLAPGENYGYTF. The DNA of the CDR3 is TGTGCCAGCAGCTTATTAGCCCCCGGGGAAAACTATGGCTACACCTTC.

The CDR3 protein is CATSNRANQPQHF. In nucleotides, the CDR3 is TGTGCCACCAGCAACAGGGCAAATCAGCCCCAGCATTTT. The chain couples TRBV15 to TRBJ1-5; D is possibly TRBD1 (6 bases). Trimming cost V 4 bases and J 4 bases, with 8 bases left between them. Germline loops: CDR1 LNHNV, CDR2 YYDKDF (reference sequence). The CDR3 is made up of 13 amino acids.